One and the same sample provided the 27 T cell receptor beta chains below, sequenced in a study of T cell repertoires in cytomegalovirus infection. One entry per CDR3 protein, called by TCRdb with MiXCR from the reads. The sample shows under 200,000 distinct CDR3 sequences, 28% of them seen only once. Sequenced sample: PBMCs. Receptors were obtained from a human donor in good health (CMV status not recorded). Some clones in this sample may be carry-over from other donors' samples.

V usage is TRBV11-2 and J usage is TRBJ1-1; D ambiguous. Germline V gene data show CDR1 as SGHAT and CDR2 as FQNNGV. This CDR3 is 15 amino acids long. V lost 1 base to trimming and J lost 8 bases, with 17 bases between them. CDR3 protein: CASSLVFTVAKEAFF. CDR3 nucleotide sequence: TGTGCCAGCAGCTTAGTCTTCACAGTGGCTAAGGAAGCTTTCTTT.

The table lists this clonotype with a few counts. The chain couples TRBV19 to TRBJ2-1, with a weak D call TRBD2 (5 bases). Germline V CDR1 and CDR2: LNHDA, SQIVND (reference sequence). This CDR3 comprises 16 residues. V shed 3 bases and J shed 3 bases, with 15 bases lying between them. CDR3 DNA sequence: TGTGCCAGTAGTATGGGAGTATTCGGGGACTACAATGAGCAGTTCTTC. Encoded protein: CASSMGVFGDYNEQFF.

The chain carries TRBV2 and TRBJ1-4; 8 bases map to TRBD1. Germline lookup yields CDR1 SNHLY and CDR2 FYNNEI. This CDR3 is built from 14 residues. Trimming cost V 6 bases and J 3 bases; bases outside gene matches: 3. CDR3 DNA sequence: TGTGCCAGCAGACAGACAGGGGCTAATGAAAAACTGTTTTTT. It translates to CASRQTGANEKLFF.

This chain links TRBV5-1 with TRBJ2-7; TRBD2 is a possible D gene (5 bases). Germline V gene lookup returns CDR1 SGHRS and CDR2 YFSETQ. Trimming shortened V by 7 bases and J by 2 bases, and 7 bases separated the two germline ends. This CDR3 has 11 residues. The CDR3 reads CASGGPYEQYF. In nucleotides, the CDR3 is TGCGCCAGCGGAGGCCCCTACGAGCAGTACTTC.

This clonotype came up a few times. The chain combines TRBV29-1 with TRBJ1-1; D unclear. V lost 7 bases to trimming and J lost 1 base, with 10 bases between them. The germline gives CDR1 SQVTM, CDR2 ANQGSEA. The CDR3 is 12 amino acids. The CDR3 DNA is TGCAGCGCCTTGACGGCGAACACTGAAGCTTTCTTT. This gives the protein CSALTANTEAFF. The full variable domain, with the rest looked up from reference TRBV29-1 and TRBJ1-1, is SAVISQKPSRDICQRGTSLTIQCQVDSQVTMMFWYRQQPGQSLTLIATANQGSEATYESGFVIDKFPISRPNLTFSTLTVSNMSPEDSSIYLCSALTANTEAFFGQGTRLTVV.

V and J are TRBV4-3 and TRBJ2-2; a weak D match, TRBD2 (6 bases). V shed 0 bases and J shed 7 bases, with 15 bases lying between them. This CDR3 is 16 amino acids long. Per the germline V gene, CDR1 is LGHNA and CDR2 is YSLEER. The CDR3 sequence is CASSQEAGMEGGELFF. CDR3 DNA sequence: TGCGCCAGCAGCCAAGAGGCAGGGATGGAGGGCGGGGAGCTGTTTTTT.

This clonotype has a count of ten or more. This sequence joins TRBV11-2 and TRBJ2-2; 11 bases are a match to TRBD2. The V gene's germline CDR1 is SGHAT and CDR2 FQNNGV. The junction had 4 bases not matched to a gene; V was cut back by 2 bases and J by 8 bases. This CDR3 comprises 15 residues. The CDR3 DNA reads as TGTGCCAGCAGCTTAACACTAGCGGGGGCTGGGGAGCTGTTTTTT. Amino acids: CASSLTLAGAGELFF.

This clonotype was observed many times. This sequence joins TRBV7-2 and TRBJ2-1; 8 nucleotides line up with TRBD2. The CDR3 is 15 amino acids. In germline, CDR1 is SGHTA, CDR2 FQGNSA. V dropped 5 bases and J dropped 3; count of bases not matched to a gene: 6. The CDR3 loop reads CASSPNGGDYNEQFF. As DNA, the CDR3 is TGTGCCAGCAGCCCCAACGGGGGGGACTACAATGAGCAGTTCTTC.

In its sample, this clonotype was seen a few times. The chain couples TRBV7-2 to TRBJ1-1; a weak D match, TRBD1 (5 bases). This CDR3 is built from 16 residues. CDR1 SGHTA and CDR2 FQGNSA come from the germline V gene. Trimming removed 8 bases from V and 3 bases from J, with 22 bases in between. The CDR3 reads CASGDVRERGYTEAFF. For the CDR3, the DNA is TGTGCCAGCGGCGATGTTAGGGAGAGGGGATACACTGAAGCTTTCTTT.

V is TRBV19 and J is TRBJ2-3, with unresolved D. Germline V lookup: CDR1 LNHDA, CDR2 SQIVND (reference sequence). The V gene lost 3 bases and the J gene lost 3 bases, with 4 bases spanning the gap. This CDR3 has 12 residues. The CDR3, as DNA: TGTGCCAGTAGTATGGGGACAGATACGCAGTATTTT. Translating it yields CASSMGTDTQYF.

In DNA form, the CDR3 reads TGTGCCAGCAGTTACTCGACGGACAAACAAGAGACCCAGTACTTC. Residues: CASSYSTDKQETQYF. The chain recombines TRBV6-8 with TRBJ2-5; D is perhaps TRBD1 (5 bases). The ends were cut back, 0 bases at V and 2 bases at J, with 10 bases in the middle. This CDR3 has 15 amino acids. Germline CDR1 is MNHGY and CDR2 is SAAAGT.

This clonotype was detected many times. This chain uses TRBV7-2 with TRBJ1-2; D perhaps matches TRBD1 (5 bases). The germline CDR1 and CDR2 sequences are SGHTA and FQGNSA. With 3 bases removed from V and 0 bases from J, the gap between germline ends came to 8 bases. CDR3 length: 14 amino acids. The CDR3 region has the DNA TGTGCCAGCAGCTTCCCACAGGCTAACTATGGCTACACCTTC. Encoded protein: CASSFPQANYGYTF.

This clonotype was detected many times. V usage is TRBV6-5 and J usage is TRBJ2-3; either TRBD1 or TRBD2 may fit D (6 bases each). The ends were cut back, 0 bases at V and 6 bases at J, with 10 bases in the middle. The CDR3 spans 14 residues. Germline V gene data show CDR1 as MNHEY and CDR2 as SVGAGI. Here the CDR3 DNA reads TGTGCCAGCAGTTACTCGGGGGGCGACGATACGCAGTATTTT. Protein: CASSYSGGDDTQYF.

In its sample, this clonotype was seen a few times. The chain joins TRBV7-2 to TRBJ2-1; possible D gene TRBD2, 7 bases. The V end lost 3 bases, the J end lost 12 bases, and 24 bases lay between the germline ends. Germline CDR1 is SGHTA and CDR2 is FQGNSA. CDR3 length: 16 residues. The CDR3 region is CASSFTNGGPQGRQFF. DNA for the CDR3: TGTGCCAGCAGCTTTACCAACGGGGGGCCCCAGGGGAGGCAGTTCTTC. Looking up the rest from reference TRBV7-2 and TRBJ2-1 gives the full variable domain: GAGVSQSPSNKVTEKGKDVELRCDPISGHTALYWYRQSLGQGLEFLIYFQGNSAPDKSGLPSDRFSAERTGGSVSTLTIQRTQQEDSAVYLCASSFTNGGPQGRQFFGPGTRLTVL.

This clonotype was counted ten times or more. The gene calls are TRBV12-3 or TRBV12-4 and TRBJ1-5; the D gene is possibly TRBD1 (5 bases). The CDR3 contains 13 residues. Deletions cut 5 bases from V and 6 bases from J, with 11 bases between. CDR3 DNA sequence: TGTGCCAGCAGTAACTACAGGTCTCAGCCCCAGCATTTT. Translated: CASSNYRSQPQHF.

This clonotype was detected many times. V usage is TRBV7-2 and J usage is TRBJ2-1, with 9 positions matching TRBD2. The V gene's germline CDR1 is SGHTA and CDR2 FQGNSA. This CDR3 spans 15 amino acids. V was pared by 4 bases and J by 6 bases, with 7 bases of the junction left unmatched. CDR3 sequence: CASSSVAGVPNEQFF. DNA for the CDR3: TGTGCCAGCAGCTCCGTAGCGGGGGTCCCCAATGAGCAGTTCTTC.

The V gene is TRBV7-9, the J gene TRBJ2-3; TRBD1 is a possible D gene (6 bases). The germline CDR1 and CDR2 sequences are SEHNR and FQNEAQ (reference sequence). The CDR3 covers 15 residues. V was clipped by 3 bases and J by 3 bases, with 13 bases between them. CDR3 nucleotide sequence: TGTGCCAGCAGCTTCTCACAGGGTAAAACAGATACGCAGTATTTT. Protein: CASSFSQGKTDTQYF.

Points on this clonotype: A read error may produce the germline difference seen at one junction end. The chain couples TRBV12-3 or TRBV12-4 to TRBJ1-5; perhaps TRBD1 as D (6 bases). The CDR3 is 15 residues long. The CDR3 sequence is CDSSFQGLSNQPQHF. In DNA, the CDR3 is TGTGACAGCAGTTTCCAGGGGTTGAGCAATCAGCCCCAGCATTTT.

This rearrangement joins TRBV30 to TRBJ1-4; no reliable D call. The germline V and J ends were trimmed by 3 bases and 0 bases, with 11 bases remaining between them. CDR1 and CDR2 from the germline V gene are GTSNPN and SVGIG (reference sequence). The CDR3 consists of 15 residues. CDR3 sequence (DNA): TGTGCCTGGAGCGCCTTGGAAACAACTAATGAAAAACTGTTTTTT. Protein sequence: CAWSALETTNEKLFF.

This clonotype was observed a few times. This chain's CDR3 is CSARVGTSDYTDTQYF. The CDR3 DNA follows: TGCAGTGCTAGAGTCGGGACTAGCGATTACACAGATACGCAGTATTTT. The rearrangement links TRBV20-1 to TRBJ2-3; 10 bases match TRBD2. Germline CDR1 DFQATT, CDR2 SNEGSKA (reference sequence). The CDR3 contains 16 residues. Germline trimming cut 1 base from V and 2 bases from J; bases unmatched to any gene: 6.

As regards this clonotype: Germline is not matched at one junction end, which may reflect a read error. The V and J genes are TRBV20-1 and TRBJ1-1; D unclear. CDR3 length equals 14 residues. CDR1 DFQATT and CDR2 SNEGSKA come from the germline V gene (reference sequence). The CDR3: CSARGIGMNTEAFF. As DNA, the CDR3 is TGCAGTGCCAGAGGCATAGGAATGAACACTGAAGCTTTCTTT.

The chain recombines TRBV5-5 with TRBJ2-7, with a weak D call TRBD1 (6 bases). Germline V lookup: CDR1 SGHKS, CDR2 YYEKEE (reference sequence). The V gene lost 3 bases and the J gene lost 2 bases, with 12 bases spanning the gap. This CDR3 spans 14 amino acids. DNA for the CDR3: TGTGCCAGCAGCTCAGCCACAGGGCCCTACGAGCAGTACTTC. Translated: CASSSATGPYEQYF.

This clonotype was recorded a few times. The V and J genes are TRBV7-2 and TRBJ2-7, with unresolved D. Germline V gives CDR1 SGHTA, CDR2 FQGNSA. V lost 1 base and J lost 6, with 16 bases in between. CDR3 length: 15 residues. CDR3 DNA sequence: TGTGCCAGCAGCTTAGAACCCCGACTTTTAGGCGAGCAGTACTTC. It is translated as CASSLEPRLLGEQYF. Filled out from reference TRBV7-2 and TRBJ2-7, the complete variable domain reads GAGVSQSPSNKVTEKGKDVELRCDPISGHTALYWYRQSLGQGLEFLIYFQGNSAPDKSGLPSDRFSAERTGGSVSTLTIQRTQQEDSAVYLCASSLEPRLLGEQYFGPGTRLTVT.

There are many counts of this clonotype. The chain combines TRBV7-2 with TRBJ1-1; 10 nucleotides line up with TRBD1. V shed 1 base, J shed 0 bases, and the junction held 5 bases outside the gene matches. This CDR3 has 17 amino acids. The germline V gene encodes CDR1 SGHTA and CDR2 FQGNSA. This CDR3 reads CASSLEGTGDMNTEAFF. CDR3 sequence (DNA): TGTGCCAGCAGCTTAGAAGGGACAGGGGATATGAACACTGAAGCTTTCTTT.

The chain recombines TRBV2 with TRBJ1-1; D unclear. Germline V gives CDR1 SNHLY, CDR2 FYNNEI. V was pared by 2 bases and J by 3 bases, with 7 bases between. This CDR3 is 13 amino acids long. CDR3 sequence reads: CASSEPGDTEAFF. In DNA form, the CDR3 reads TGTGCCAGCAGTGAACCAGGTGACACTGAAGCTTTCTTT. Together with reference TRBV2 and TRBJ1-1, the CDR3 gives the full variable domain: EPEVTQTPSHQVTQMGQEVILRCVPISNHLYFYWYRQILGQKVEFLVSFYNNEISEKSEIFDDQFSVERPDGSNFTLKIRSTKLEDSAMYFCASSEPGDTEAFFGQGTRLTVV.

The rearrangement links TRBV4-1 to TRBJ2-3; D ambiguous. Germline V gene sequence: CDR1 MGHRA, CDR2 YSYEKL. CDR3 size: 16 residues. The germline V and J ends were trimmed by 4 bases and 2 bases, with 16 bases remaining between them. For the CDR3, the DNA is TGCGCCAGCAGCCCCCAGCGAGACACGGCCACAGATACGCAGTATTTT. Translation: CASSPQRDTATDTQYF.

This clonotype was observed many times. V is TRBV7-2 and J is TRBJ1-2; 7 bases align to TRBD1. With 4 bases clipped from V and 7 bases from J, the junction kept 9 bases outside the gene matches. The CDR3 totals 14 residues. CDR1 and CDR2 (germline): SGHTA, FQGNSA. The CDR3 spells CASSSDREAAGYTF. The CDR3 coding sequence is TGTGCCAGCAGCTCCGACAGGGAAGCGGCTGGCTACACCTTC.